This T cell receptor (beta chain) was identified during a study of control samples from healthy donors and cancer patients (TCRdb year 2020). Its CDR3 holds 14 amino acids, cysteine through phenylalanine. Just the 42-base CDR3 DNA is kept, in frame starting at base 1. CDR1 and CDR2, per the germline V gene, are ENHRY and SYGVKD. Ends trimmed: V by 8 bases, J by 4 bases; bases unmatched to a gene: 9. The method behind the library was the immunoSEQ multiplex PCR assay. TCRdb provides this immuneACCESS table in a form limited to in-frame rearrangements. Some clones are lacking; in checked studies, under half of them reflect an unresolved V gene, and why the rest are absent is not known. This sample lists 75,000 to 95,000 clones; about 88% were detected once. The ten biggest clones cover roughly 5% of the sample. In regard to this clone: The antigen this receptor binds is unknown. Base quality data are lacking; no much larger clone is found one base away.

The source of this sequence is a woman aged 50 to 60 in good health. This receptor chain uses TRBV10-3 and TRBJ2-3, with TRBD1 identical over 7 junction bases. Sequencing was done on a sample of blood. The CDR3 protein sequence reads: CAISGTEASDTQYF. In nucleotide form, the sequence is TGTGCCATCTCCGGGACAGAAGCCTCAGATACGCAGTATTTT.